These T cell receptor beta chains were read from a single sample in a study of blood T cells in healthy people across ages. TCRdb redid the calling of the 5' RACE reads with MiXCR, one entry per CDR3 protein. The sample shows fewer than 950,000 distinct CDR3 sequences, around 36% of them seen only once. The specimen sequenced was blood. The receptors were sampled from a man between 18 and 35 years old in good health. The CDR3 runs from the conserved cysteine through the conserved F or W. The D gene is left open where the match is weak. Some rows have no size entry. The others give once, few or many, or a class for an expanded clone.

V: TRBV6-2/TRBV6-3
size: NA
D: TRBD1
J: TRBJ2-2
CDR3: CASSLTTGDNTGELFF
DNA: TGTGCCAGCAGCCTAACTACAGGGGACAACACCGGGGAGCTGTTTTTT

V: TRBV20-1
size: NA
D: TRBD1
J: TRBJ2-6
CDR3: CSARTGGSSGANVLTF
DNA: TGCAGTGCTAGAACAGGGGGTAGCTCTGGGGCCAACGTCCTGACTTTC

V: TRBV6-2/TRBV6-3
size: NA
D: NA
J: TRBJ2-2
CDR3: CASSYLNPGTATGELFF
DNA: TGTGCCAGCAGTTACTTAAATCCCGGGACGGCCACCGGGGAGCTGTTTTTT

V: TRBV20-1
size: many
D: NA
J: TRBJ1-2
CDR3: CSATVALQGDYGYTF
DNA: TGCAGTGCTACGGTCGCACTACAGGGTGACTATGGCTACACCTTC

V: TRBV5-5
size: many
D: NA
J: TRBJ1-5
CDR3: CASSPGVDQPQHF
DNA: TGTGCCAGCAGCCCAGGGGTGGATCAGCCCCAGCATTTT

V: TRBV4-3
size: NA
D: NA
J: TRBJ2-3
CDR3: CASSQDRPLTDTQYF
DNA: TGCGCCAGCAGCCAAGATAGACCTCTCACAGATACGCAGTATTTT

V: TRBV4-3
size: few
D: NA
J: TRBJ2-3
CDR3: CASSISWASTDTQYF
DNA: TGCGCCAGCAGTATCTCGTGGGCTAGCACAGATACGCAGTATTTT

V: TRBV3-1
size: NA
D: TRBD1
J: TRBJ2-6
CDR3: CASSYTGGRNSGANVLTF
DNA: TGTGCCAGCAGCTATACAGGGGGCAGGAACTCTGGGGCCAACGTCCTGACTTTC

V: TRBV10-3
size: many
D: TRBD1
J: TRBJ2-7
CDR3: CAISQQGDGEQYF
DNA: TGTGCCATCAGTCAACAGGGGGACGGCGAGCAGTACTTC

V: TRBV18
size: once
D: NA
J: TRBJ1-1
CDR3: CASSRTASTEAFF
DNA: TGTGCCAGCTCACGGACGGCGTCCACTGAAGCTTTCTTT

V: TRBV3-1
size: NA
D: TRBD2
J: TRBJ2-7
CDR3: CASSRFTGGSQTYNEQYF
DNA: TGTGCCAGCAGCCGCTTCACGGGGGGGAGTCAGACCTACAATGAGCAGTACTTC

V: TRBV28
size: NA
D: NA
J: TRBJ1-4
CDR3: CASSRTAMNEKLFF
DNA: TGTGCCAGCAGTCGGACCGCTATGAATGAAAAACTGTTTTTT

V: TRBV2
size: few
D: NA
J: TRBJ2-1
CDR3: CASSVKGGKQFF
DNA: TGTGCCAGCAGTGTGAAGGGTGGGAAGCAGTTCTTC

V: TRBV7-3
size: NA
D: NA
J: TRBJ1-1
CDR3: CASSLTQGRSEAFF
DNA: TGTGCCAGCAGCTTAACTCAGGGACGATCTGAAGCTTTCTTT

V: TRBV5-1
size: NA
D: NA
J: TRBJ2-2
CDR3: CASCDSPNTGELFF
DNA: TGCGCCAGTTGCGACAGTCCGAACACCGGGGAGCTGTTTTTT

V: TRBV2
size: few
D: NA
J: TRBJ2-5
CDR3: CASRGDKGQETQYF
DNA: TGTGCCAGCAGGGGGGACAAGGGACAAGAGACCCAGTACTTC

V: TRBV20-1
size: NA
D: NA
J: TRBJ1-2
CDR3: CSAVGGYGYTF
DNA: TGCAGTGCCGTGGGTGGCTATGGCTACACCTTC

V: TRBV10-3
size: few
D: TRBD1
J: TRBJ1-2
CDR3: CASWTGSYGYTF
DNA: TGTGCCAGCTGGACAGGATCTTATGGCTACACCTTC

V: TRBV4-3
size: NA
D: NA
J: TRBJ1-6
CDR3: CASSQIQAMAPLHF
DNA: TGCGCCAGCAGCCAAATACAGGCAATGGCACCCCTCCACTTT

V: TRBV5-1
size: many
D: TRBD2
J: TRBJ2-4
CDR3: CASSTGLEGSKNIQYF
DNA: TGCGCCAGCAGCACGGGACTAGAAGGAAGCAAAAACATTCAGTACTTC

V: TRBV14
size: NA
D: TRBD1
J: TRBJ2-7
CDR3: CASSPFDRAGYEQYF
DNA: TGTGCCAGCAGCCCGTTCGACAGGGCAGGCTACGAGCAGTACTTC

V: TRBV5-1
size: few
D: TRBD1
J: TRBJ2-1
CDR3: CASSQGVDNEQFF
DNA: TGCGCCAGCAGCCAGGGGGTTGACAATGAGCAGTTCTTC